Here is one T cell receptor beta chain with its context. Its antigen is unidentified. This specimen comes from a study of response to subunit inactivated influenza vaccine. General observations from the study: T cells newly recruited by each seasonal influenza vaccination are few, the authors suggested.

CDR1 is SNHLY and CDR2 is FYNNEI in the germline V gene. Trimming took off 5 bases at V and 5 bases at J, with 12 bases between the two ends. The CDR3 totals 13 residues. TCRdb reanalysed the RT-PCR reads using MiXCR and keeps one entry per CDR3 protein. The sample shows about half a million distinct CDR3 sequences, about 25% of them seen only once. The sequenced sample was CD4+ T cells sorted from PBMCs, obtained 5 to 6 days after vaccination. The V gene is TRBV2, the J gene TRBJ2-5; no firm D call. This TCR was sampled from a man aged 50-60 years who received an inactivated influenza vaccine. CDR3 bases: TGTGCCAGCAGTACGGACCCCCGGGAGACCCAGTACTTC. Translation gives CASSTDPRETQYF.